Below are 19 T cell receptor beta chains sequenced from a single sample in a study of T cells after yellow fever vaccination. TCRdb redid the calling of the 5' RACE reads with MiXCR, one entry per CDR3 protein. Altogether under 400,000 distinct CDR3 sequences are present, roughly 11% being singletons, with the ten largest covering less than 20%. The sequenced sample was PBMCs, obtained on the day of the first yellow fever vaccination. These receptors all come from a man in his late teens or twenties who received the YFV17D yellow fever vaccine.

This clonotype was seen more than once but under ten times. This sequence joins TRBV2 and TRBJ2-2, with 7 bases matching TRBD1. CDR1 SNHLY and CDR2 FYNNEI come from the germline V gene. V lost 5 bases to trimming and J lost 7 bases; unmatched junction nucleotides: 7. The CDR3 has 14 amino acids. CDR3 bases: TGTGCCAGCAGTCTGACAGGGCGGAGCGGGGAGCTGTTTTTT. This gives the protein CASSLTGRSGELFF.

This chain connects TRBV6-5 to TRBJ1-2; tentative D call: TRBD1 (5 bases). The germline V gene has CDR1 MNHEY and CDR2 SVGAGI. The CDR3 is 15 amino acids. Trimming stripped 0 bases from V and 3 bases from J, with 11 bases between. The CDR3 sequence: CASSYSPGNYYGYTF. Written as DNA, the CDR3 is TGTGCCAGCAGTTACTCGCCAGGGAATTACTATGGCTACACCTTC.

The table lists this clonotype with a few counts. This chain connects TRBV21-1 to TRBJ1-3; the DNA was not used to check the table's D call, TRBD1. TRBV21-1 is an annotated pseudogene. This CDR3 region has 15 residues. The CDR3 bases are TGTGCCAGCATCGGGGGGTCGATCTCTGGAAACACCATATATTTT. It is translated as CASIGGSISGNTIYF.

In its sample, this clonotype was seen a few times. The V call is TRBV24-1, the J call TRBJ2-1, with 11 nucleotides matching TRBD2. CDR3 size: 18 residues. V lost 1 base to trimming and J lost 2 bases; unmatched junction nucleotides: 6. Germline-derived CDR1 and CDR2 are KGHDR and SFDVKD. Here the CDR3 reads CATSDFVLAGAPYNEQFF. The CDR3 DNA sequence: TGTGCCACCAGTGATTTTGTACTAGCGGGGGCCCCCTACAATGAGCAGTTCTTC.

About this clonotype: A much larger clone is a single base away; this may be a read error. The gene calls are TRBV7-2 and TRBJ1-1; possible D gene TRBD1, 5 bases. The germline V gene encodes CDR1 SGHTA and CDR2 FQGNSA. The CDR3 extends over 12 amino acids. The CDR3: CASGRGYTKAFF. Here the CDR3 DNA reads TGTGCCAGCGGGAGGGGATACACTAAAGCTTTCTTT.

Regarding this clonotype: Since no conserved phenylalanine or tryptophan closes the CDR3, a read error is the likely cause. V usage is TRBV3-1 and J usage is TRBJ2-6, with 9 nucleotides matching TRBD2. There are 15 residues in the CDR3. Losses at the gene ends were 1 base for V and 9 bases for J; bases not matched to a gene: 4. The germline V gene encodes CDR1 LGHDT and CDR2 YNNKEL (reference sequence). The CDR3 protein is CASSQVAGGFNVLTS. DNA for the CDR3: TGTGCCAGCAGCCAAGTGGCGGGGGGGTTCAACGTCCTGACTTCC.

This clonotype was picked up many times. This rearrangement joins TRBV7-2 to TRBJ2-1, with TRBD2 matching over 7 bases. From germline, CDR1 is SGHTA and CDR2 FQGNSA. CDR3 length: 15 amino acids. J was trimmed by 3 bases and V by 1 base; bases with no gene match: 3. As DNA, the CDR3 is TGTGCCAGCAGCTTAGTGGCTAGCGGCTACAATGAGCAGTTCTTC. The encoded protein is CASSLVASGYNEQFF.

This clonotype was recorded a few times. The chain joins TRBV12-3 or TRBV12-4 to TRBJ2-7; no clear D. The ends were cut back, 1 base at V and 6 bases at J, with 7 bases in the middle. The CDR3 spans 12 residues. CDR3 DNA: TGTGCCAGCAGTTTAGGTAAAGTCGAGCAGTACTTC. Its protein product is CASSLGKVEQYF.

This sequence joins TRBV19 and TRBJ2-2; tentative D call: TRBD1 (6 bases). Trimming shortened V by 10 bases and J by 6 bases, and 18 bases separated the two germline ends. The germline CDR1 and CDR2 sequences are LNHDA and SQIVND (reference sequence). CDR3 size: 14 residues. CDR3 coding DNA: TGTGCCACTAGCACACAGGGCAACGCCGGGGAGCTGTTTTTT. Its protein is CATSTQGNAGELFF.

This clonotype was seen many times. CDR3 region: CASSISYNEQFF. In DNA form, the CDR3 reads TGTGCCAGCAGTATCTCCTACAATGAGCAGTTCTTC. V usage is TRBV14 and J usage is TRBJ2-1, with no clear D. CDR1 is SGHDN and CDR2 is FVKESK in the germline V gene. Trimming shortened V by 6 bases and J by 0 bases, and 3 bases separated the two germline ends. CDR3 length: 12 amino acids.

This clonotype was picked up a small number of times. This chain links TRBV20-1 with TRBJ1-1; D is ambiguous. Trimming took 6 bases from V and 1 from J, leaving 12 bases between them. Germline-derived CDR1 and CDR2 are DFQATT and SNEGSKA (reference sequence). CDR3 length: 13 residues. The CDR3: CSAAMGRNTEAFF. In nucleotides, the CDR3 is TGCAGTGCCGCCATGGGGAGGAACACTGAAGCTTTCTTT.

The V call is TRBV4-2, the J call TRBJ1-2, with TRBD1 as a possible D gene (5 bases). This CDR3 spans 16 amino acids. The V gene's germline CDR1 is LGHNA and CDR2 YNFKEQ. V lost 0 bases, J lost 1 base, and 12 bases lay in between. CDR3 amino acids: CASSQDSAGFNYGYTF. DNA for the CDR3: TGTGCCAGCAGCCAAGATTCGGCAGGGTTTAACTATGGCTACACCTTC.

The chain recombines TRBV5-5 with TRBJ2-7, with 9 nucleotides matching TRBD1. From germline, CDR1 is SGHKS and CDR2 YYEKEE (reference sequence). V was pared by 0 bases and J by 7 bases, with 5 bases of the junction left unmatched. The CDR3 runs 14 residues. This CDR3 reads CASSLGQGVGEQYV. CDR3 in DNA: TGTGCCAGCAGCTTGGGACAGGGGGTGGGGGAGCAGTACGTC.

This clonotype was detected only a few times. The CDR3 sequence: CASSIGLTTDTQYF. Here the CDR3 DNA reads TGTGCCAGCAGCATCGGACTAACCACAGATACGCAGTATTTT. The chain combines TRBV5-4 with TRBJ2-3; D is perhaps TRBD2 (6 bases). This CDR3 has 14 amino acids. V was trimmed by 4 bases and J by 2 bases, leaving 11 bases between them. Germline CDR1 is SGHNT and CDR2 is YYREEE (reference sequence).

This clonotype was seen many times. V and J are TRBV7-2 and TRBJ2-4; 8 positions agree with TRBD1. V lost 5 bases to trimming and J lost 10 bases; unmatched junction nucleotides: 10. Per germline, CDR1 SGHTA and CDR2 FQGNSA. CDR3 length: 14 amino acids. CDR3 loop: CASSPPGTGHIQYF. CDR3 nucleotide sequence: TGTGCCAGCAGCCCACCGGGGACAGGTCATATTCAGTACTTC.

This rearrangement joins TRBV6-5 to TRBJ1-2, with 7 positions matching TRBD1. The CDR3 is 16 residues long. CDR1 is MNHEY, CDR2 SVGAGI, per germline. The V segment lost 0 bases and the J segment 4 bases; nucleotides outside the gene matches: 8. The DNA of the CDR3 is TGTGCCAGCAGTTACTCAAACAGGGGCAACGGCTATGGCTACACCTTC. It codes for CASSYSNRGNGYGYTF.

This chain joins TRBV7-2 and TRBJ1-5; 7 bases fit TRBD1. The V gene end was trimmed by 2 bases and the J gene end by 6 bases; junction bases not matched to a gene: 7. The CDR3 has 15 amino acids. The germline V gene encodes CDR1 SGHTA and CDR2 FQGNSA. In DNA form, the CDR3 reads TGTGCCAGCAGCTTATCGTGGACAGGCGGTCAGCCCCAGCATTTT. It translates to CASSLSWTGGQPQHF. The variable domain in full, with the rest retrieved from reference TRBV7-2 and TRBJ1-5, is GAGVSQSPSNKVTEKGKDVELRCDPISGHTALYWYRQSLGQGLEFLIYFQGNSAPDKSGLPSDRFSAERTGGSVSTLTIQRTQQEDSAVYLCASSLSWTGGQPQHFGDGTRLSIL.

This clonotype was observed a handful of times. The J gene is TRBJ2-5, the V gene TRBV6-1; 11 nucleotides align to TRBD1. With V trimmed by 5 bases and J by 0 bases, 2 bases remained unmatched. The CDR3 is 15 residues long. Germline CDR1 reads MNHNS; CDR2 reads SASEGT. This CDR3 is CASSRTGGYQETQYF. The CDR3 nucleotides read TGTGCCAGCAGTCGGACAGGGGGCTACCAAGAGACCCAGTACTTC.

The table lists this clonotype with a few counts. The chain joins TRBV25-1 to TRBJ2-6; D is undetermined. Germline-derived CDR1 and CDR2 are MGHDK and SYGVNS. There are 17 residues in the CDR3. Between the trimmed V and J ends, which lost 0 bases and 2 bases, there was a span of 11 bases. The CDR3 coding sequence is TGTGCCAGCAGTGAATACGGCATAGGGACTGGGGCCAACGTCCTGACTTTC. It translates to CASSEYGIGTGANVLTF.